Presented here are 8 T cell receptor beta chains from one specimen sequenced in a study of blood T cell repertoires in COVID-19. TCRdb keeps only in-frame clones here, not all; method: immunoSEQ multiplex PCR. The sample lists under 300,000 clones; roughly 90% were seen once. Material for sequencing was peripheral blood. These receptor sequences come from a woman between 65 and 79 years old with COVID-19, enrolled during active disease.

The CDR3 bases are TGTGCCAGCAGCTTCTATCCTCAACTAGCGGGGGCCTACAATGAGCAGTTCTTC. Its protein product is CASSFYPQLAGAYNEQFF. This sequence joins TRBV7-2 and TRBJ2-1; 11 positions match TRBD2. J lost 2 bases, V lost 3 bases, and 9 bases had no gene match. Germline CDR1 reads SGHTA; CDR2 reads FQGNSA. The CDR3 is 18 amino acids.

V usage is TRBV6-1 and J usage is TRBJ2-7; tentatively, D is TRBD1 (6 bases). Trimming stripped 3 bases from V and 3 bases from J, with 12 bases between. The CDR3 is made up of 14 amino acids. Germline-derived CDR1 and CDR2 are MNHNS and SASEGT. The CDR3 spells CASSEPRDNYEQYF. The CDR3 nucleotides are TGTGCCAGCAGTGAGCCACGGGACAACTACGAGCAGTACTTC.

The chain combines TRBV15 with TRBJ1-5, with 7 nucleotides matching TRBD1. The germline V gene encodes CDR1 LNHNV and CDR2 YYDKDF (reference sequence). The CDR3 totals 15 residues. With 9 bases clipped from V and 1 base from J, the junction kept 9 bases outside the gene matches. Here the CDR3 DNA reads TGTGCCACTCGTCCTGACAGGGAAAGCAATCAGCCCCAGCATTTT. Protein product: CATRPDRESNQPQHF.

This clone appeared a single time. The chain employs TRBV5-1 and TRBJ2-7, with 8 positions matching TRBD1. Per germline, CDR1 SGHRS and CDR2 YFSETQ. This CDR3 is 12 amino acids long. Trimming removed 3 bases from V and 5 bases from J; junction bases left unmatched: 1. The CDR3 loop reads CASSSQGDEQYF. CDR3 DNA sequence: TGCGCCAGCAGCTCACAGGGGGACGAGCAGTACTTC. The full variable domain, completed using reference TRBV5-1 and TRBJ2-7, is KAGVTQTPRYLIKTRGQQVTLSCSPISGHRSVSWYQQTPGQGLQFLFEYFSETQRNKGNFPGRFSGRQFSNSRSEMNVSTLELGDSALYLCASSSQGDEQYFGPGTRLTVT.

The CDR3 sequence is CASSFSTGGLSGNTIYF. The CDR3, as DNA: TGCGCCAGCAGCTTTTCGACAGGGGGTCTATCTGGAAACACCATATATTTT. This chain uses TRBV5-1 with TRBJ1-3; 9 nucleotides line up with TRBD1. The germline V gene encodes CDR1 SGHRS and CDR2 YFSETQ. The CDR3 covers 17 residues. The V and J ends lost 2 bases and 1 base, in that order; junction bases with no gene match: 7.

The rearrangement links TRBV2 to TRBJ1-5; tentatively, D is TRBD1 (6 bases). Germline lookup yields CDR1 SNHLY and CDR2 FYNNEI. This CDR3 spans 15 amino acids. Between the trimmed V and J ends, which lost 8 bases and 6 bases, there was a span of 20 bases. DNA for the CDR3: TGTGCCAGCTACGAGGCAGGGGAGGGTGGTCAGCCCCAGCATTTT. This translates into CASYEAGEGGQPQHF.

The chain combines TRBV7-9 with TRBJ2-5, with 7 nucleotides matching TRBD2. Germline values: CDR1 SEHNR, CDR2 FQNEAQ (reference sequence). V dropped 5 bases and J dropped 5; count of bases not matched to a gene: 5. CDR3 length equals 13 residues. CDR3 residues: CASSRGEGETQYF. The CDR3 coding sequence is TGTGCCAGCAGCCGGGGGGAGGGTGAGACCCAGTACTTC.

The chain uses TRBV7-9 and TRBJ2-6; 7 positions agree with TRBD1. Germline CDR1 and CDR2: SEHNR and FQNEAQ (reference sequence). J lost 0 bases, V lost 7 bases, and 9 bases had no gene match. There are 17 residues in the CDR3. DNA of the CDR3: TGTGCCAGCATGGGACAGAGCCGAATCTCTGGGGCCAACGTCCTGACTTTC. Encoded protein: CASMGQSRISGANVLTF. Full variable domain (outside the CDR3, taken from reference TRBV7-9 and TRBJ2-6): DTGVSQNPRHKITKRGQNVTFRCDPISEHNRLYWYRQTLGQGPEFLTYFQNEAQLEKSRLLSDRFSAERPKGSFSTLEIQRTEQGDSAMYLCASMGQSRISGANVLTFGAGSRLTVL.